These 18 T cell receptor beta chains share one sample of origin, sequenced in a study of blood T cell repertoires in COVID-19. The repertoire was sequenced with immunoSEQ multiplex PCR; TCRdb's copy has only in-frame clones and lacks some. Of roughly 110,000 clones listed, approximately 78% are singletons. The sample consisted of peripheral blood. Every receptor here comes from a man aged 65-85 years with acute or convalescent COVID-19.

The chain combines TRBV30 with TRBJ1-6; D possibly corresponds to TRBD1 (5 bases). V was pared by 4 bases and J by 4 bases, with 8 bases between. Germline V CDR1 and CDR2: GTSNPN, SVGIG (reference sequence). This CDR3 has 13 residues. The CDR3 nucleotides read TGTGCCTGGACCGGGACTTATAATTCACCCCTCCACTTT. Translation: CAWTGTYNSPLHF. Together with reference TRBV30 and TRBJ1-6, the CDR3 gives the full variable domain: SQTIHQWPATLVQPVGSPLSLECTVEGTSNPNLYWYRQAAGRGLQLLFYSVGIGQISSEVPQNLSASRPQDRQFILSSKKLLLSDSGFYLCAWTGTYNSPLHFGNGTRLTVT.

The chain combines TRBV28 with TRBJ1-1; tentatively, D is TRBD1 (6 bases). V lost 3 bases and J lost 10, with 12 bases in between. The germline CDR1 and CDR2 sequences are MDHEN and SYDVKM. The CDR3 length is 12 residues. The CDR3 DNA follows: TGTGCCAGCAGTTTTCAGGGGTACGGAGCTTTCTTT. The encoded protein is CASSFQGYGAFF.

The chain links TRBV7-9 to TRBJ1-2; no reliable D call. From germline, CDR1 is SEHNR and CDR2 FQNEAQ (reference sequence). This CDR3 region has 12 residues. The V gene lost 3 bases and the J gene lost 7 bases, with 9 bases spanning the gap. CDR3 loop: CASSFMRGGYTF. Written as DNA, the CDR3 is TGTGCCAGCAGCTTCATGCGGGGTGGCTACACCTTC.

This clone was counted once. The rearrangement uses TRBV4-1 and TRBJ1-5, with 7 bases that match TRBD1. The CDR3 is made up of 15 amino acids. The germline CDR1 and CDR2 sequences are MGHRA and YSYEKL. V lost 0 bases and J lost 4; bases outside the gene matches: 3. Here the CDR3 reads CASSQDGTVNQPQHF. In DNA form, the CDR3 reads TGCGCCAGCAGCCAAGATGGGACAGTTAATCAGCCCCAGCATTTT.

This chain uses TRBV12-5 with TRBJ2-1; 11 bases line up with TRBD2. J was trimmed by 4 bases and V by 1 base; bases with no gene match: 9. The CDR3 loop spans 18 amino acids. Germline CDR1 reads LGHNT; CDR2 reads FRNRAP. The CDR3 region is CASGLGLAGGTSYNEQFF. The DNA of the CDR3 is TGTGCTAGTGGTTTGGGCCTAGCGGGGGGCACATCATACAATGAGCAGTTCTTC.

In the case of this clone: Its ends do not fully match the called genes, so a read error is possible. The chain couples TRBV11-2 to TRBJ2-5; D is undetermined. This CDR3 is 14 amino acids long. Germline V gene lookup returns CDR1 SGHAT and CDR2 FQNNGV. This CDR3 is CASTLVPYQETQYF. For the CDR3, the DNA is TGTGCCAGCACCTTAGTCCCCTACCAAGAGACCCAGTACTTC. The variable domain in full, completed from reference TRBV11-2 and TRBJ2-5, reads EAGVAQSPRYKIIEKRQSVAFWCNPISGHATLYWYQQILGQGPKLLIQFQNNGVVDDSQLPKDRFSAERLKGVDSTLKIQPAKLEDSAVYLCASTLVPYQETQYFGPGTRLLVL.

As DNA, the CDR3 is TGCAGCGGCGCCGGAACCGGGGGCTACGAGCAGTACTTC. It translates to CSGAGTGGYEQYF. This chain links TRBV29-1 with TRBJ2-7; a possible D gene is TRBD2 (6 bases). Germline CDR1 and CDR2: SQVTM and ANQGSEA. The CDR3 runs 13 residues. The ends were cut back, 7 bases at V and 3 bases at J, with 16 bases in the middle.

The CDR3 sequence is CASSIAGGLYEQYF. DNA for the CDR3: TGTGCCAGCAGTATAGCGGGGGGGCTGTACGAGCAGTACTTC. This chain joins TRBV7-3 and TRBJ2-7; TRBD2 matches 11 bases. Unmatched junction bases numbered 5, after V lost 6 bases and J lost 4 bases. This CDR3 region has 14 residues. The V gene's germline CDR1 is SGHTA and CDR2 FQGTGA.

This chain links TRBV28 with TRBJ1-5; no clear D. Trimming cost V 6 bases and J 0 bases, with 9 bases left between them. CDR3 length equals 14 residues. Germline CDR1 reads MDHEN; CDR2 reads SYDVKM. The CDR3 DNA follows: TGTGCCAGCAGCTTCGGGGTTAGCAATCAGCCCCAGCATTTT. Residues: CASSFGVSNQPQHF.

J is TRBJ2-7 and V is TRBV20-1; D remains ambiguous. In germline, CDR1 is DFQATT, CDR2 SNEGSKA (reference sequence). This CDR3 spans 12 amino acids. Trimming stripped 3 bases from V and 3 bases from J, with 9 bases between. The CDR3 DNA reads TGCAGTGCTAGTTCCCAGATCTACGAGCAGTACTTC. It yields the protein CSASSQIYEQYF.

This chain connects TRBV19 to TRBJ1-6; possibly TRBD1 for D (5 bases). V dropped 5 bases and J dropped 8 bases, with 25 bases sitting between them. Germline-derived CDR1 and CDR2 are LNHDA and SQIVND (reference sequence). The CDR3 contains 18 residues. CDR3 nucleotides: TGTGCCAGTAGTCGGCGGGGTTCGTGGGACGCAGACGATTCACCCCTCCACTTT. Translation gives CASSRRGSWDADDSPLHF. The full variable domain, its missing parts supplied by reference TRBV19 and TRBJ1-6, is DGGITQSPKYLFRKEGQNVTLSCEQNLNHDAMYWYRQDPGQGLRLIYYSQIVNDFQKGDIAEGYSVSREKKESFPLTVTSAQKNPTAFYLCASSRRGSWDADDSPLHFGNGTRLTVT.

The chain carries TRBV3-1 (or the pseudogene TRBV3-2) and TRBJ2-7; D is perhaps TRBD2 (6 bases). V was pared by 4 bases and J by 2 bases, with 18 bases between. The CDR3 loop spans 16 amino acids. CDR1 is LGHDT and CDR2 is YNNKEL in the germline V gene (reference sequence). The CDR3 bases are TGTGCCAGCAGCCCGCATGGGGGAGGCCCCCCCTACGAGCAGTACTTC. Translation gives CASSPHGGGPPYEQYF.

The V call is TRBV24-1, the J call TRBJ1-2, with 9 bases lining up with TRBD1. There are 16 residues in the CDR3. The J segment lost 4 bases and the V segment lost 2 bases, leaving 7 bases of the junction unmatched. CDR1 KGHDR and CDR2 SFDVKD come from the germline V gene. CDR3 loop: CATSDSGTGSPYGYTF. CDR3 nucleotides: TGTGCCACCAGTGATTCCGGGACAGGGTCCCCCTATGGCTACACCTTC.

The chain couples TRBV6-1 to TRBJ2-5; TRBD2 matches at 7 bases. The V gene end was trimmed by 1 base and the J gene end by 2 bases; junction bases not matched to a gene: 7. Germline CDR1 reads MNHNS; CDR2 reads SASEGT. The CDR3 length is 16 residues. The CDR3 DNA follows: TGTGCCAGCAGTGAAGTCTTCGCGGGGGTTCAAGAGACCCAGTACTTC. Translation: CASSEVFAGVQETQYF.

This clone was picked up a small number of times. V is TRBV28 and J is TRBJ1-6; 9 bases align to TRBD1. The CDR3 consists of 14 residues. With V trimmed by 4 bases and J by 9 bases, 4 bases remained unmatched. CDR1 is MDHEN and CDR2 is SYDVKM in the germline V gene. The chain's CDR3 is CASSSGTGSSPLHF. The CDR3 nucleotides are TGTGCCAGCAGTTCCGGGACAGGGAGTTCACCCCTCCACTTT.

V is TRBV11-2 and J is TRBJ2-3; D is uncertain. In germline, CDR1 is SGHAT, CDR2 FQNNGV. The CDR3 contains 12 residues. Trimming removed 0 bases from V and 5 bases from J, with 3 bases in between. This CDR3 is CASSLDIDTQYF. The DNA for the CDR3 is TGTGCCAGCAGCTTAGATATAGATACGCAGTATTTT.

The genes are TRBV7-2 and TRBJ2-7; 8 bases match TRBD1. Germline loops: CDR1 SGHTA, CDR2 FQGNSA. J lost 7 bases, V lost 5 bases, and 10 bases had no gene match. This CDR3 contains 14 residues. Written as DNA, the CDR3 is TGTGCCAGCAGCAGACAGGGGCCCCAAAGAGAGCAGTACTTC. Protein product: CASSRQGPQREQYF.

This chain connects TRBV3-1 (or the pseudogene TRBV3-2) to TRBJ2-2; 11 positions agree with TRBD1. The CDR3 has 16 residues. V shed 1 base, J shed 7 bases, and the junction held 5 bases outside the gene matches. CDR1 is LGHDT, CDR2 YNNKEL, per germline (reference sequence). The CDR3 sequence is CASSQAGTGGSGELFF. CDR3 DNA: TGTGCCAGCAGCCAAGCTGGGACAGGGGGTAGCGGGGAGCTGTTTTTT.